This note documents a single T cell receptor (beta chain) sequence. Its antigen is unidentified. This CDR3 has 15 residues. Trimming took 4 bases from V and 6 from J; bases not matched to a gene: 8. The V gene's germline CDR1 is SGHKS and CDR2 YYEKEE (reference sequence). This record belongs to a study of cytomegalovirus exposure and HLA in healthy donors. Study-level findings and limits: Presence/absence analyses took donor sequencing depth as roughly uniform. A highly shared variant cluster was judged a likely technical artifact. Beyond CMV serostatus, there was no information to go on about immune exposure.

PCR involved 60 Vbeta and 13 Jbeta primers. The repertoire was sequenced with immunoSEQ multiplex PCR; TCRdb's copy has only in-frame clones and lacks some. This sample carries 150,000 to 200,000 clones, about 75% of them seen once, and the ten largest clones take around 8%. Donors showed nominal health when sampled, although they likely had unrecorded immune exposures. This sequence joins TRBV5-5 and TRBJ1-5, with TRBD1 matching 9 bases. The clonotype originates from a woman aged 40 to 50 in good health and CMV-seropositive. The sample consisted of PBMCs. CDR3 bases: TGTGCCAGCAGCCACCCGACAGGGGGAGGTCAGCCCCAGCATTTT. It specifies CASSHPTGGGQPQHF.